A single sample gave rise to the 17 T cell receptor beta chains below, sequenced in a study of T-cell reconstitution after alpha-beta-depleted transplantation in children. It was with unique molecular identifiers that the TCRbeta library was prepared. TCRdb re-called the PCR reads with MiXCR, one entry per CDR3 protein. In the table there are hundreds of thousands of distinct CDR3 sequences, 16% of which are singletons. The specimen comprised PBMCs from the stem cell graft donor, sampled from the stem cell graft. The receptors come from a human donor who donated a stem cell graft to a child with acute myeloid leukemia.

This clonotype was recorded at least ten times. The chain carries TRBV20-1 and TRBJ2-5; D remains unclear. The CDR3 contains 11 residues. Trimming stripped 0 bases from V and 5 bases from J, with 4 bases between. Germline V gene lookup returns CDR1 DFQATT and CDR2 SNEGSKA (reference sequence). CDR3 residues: CSARELETQYF. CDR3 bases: TGCAGTGCTAGAGAGCTGGAGACCCAGTACTTC.

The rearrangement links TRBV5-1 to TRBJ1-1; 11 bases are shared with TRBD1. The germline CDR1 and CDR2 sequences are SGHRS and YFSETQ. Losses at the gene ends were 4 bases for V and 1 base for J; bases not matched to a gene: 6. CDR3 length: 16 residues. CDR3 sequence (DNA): TGCGCCAGCAGCCAGGACAGGGGGCTTCCGAACACTGAAGCTTTCTTT. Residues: CASSQDRGLPNTEAFF.

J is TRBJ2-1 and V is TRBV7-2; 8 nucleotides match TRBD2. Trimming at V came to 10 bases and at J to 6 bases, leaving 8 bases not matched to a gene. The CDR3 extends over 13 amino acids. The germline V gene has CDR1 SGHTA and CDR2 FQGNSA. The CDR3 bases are TGTGCCACCGAGCGGGGGCGGGGCAATGAGCAGTTCTTC. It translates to CATERGRGNEQFF.

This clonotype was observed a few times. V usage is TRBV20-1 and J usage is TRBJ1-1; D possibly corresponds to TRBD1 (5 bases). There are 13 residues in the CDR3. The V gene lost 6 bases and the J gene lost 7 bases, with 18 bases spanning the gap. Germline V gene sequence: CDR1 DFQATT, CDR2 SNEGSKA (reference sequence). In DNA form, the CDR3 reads TGCAGTGCCCCCGGGACGGTGGTGTATGAAGCTTTCTTT. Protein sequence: CSAPGTVVYEAFF.

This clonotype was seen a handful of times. The CDR3 DNA reads as TGTGCCAGCAGCCCCCGGACAGGCCGACCTAATGAAAAACTGTTTTTT. This sequence encodes CASSPRTGRPNEKLFF. This chain joins TRBV7-2 and TRBJ1-4, with 7 positions matching TRBD1. Germline V CDR1 and CDR2: SGHTA, FQGNSA. V trimming: 5 bases; J trimming: 3 bases; junction bases outside the gene matches: 9. CDR3 size: 16 residues.

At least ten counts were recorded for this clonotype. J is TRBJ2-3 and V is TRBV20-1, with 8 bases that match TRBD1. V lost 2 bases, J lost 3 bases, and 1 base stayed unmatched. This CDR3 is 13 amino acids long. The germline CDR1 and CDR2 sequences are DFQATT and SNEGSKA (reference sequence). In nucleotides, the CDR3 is TGCAGTGCTAGACGACAGGGGACAGATACGCAGTATTTT. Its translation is CSARRQGTDTQYF.

The CDR3 DNA reads as TGTGCCAGCAGCTCCGACAACGCCGGGGAGCTGTTTTTT. Protein product: CASSSDNAGELFF. This chain uses TRBV2 with TRBJ2-2; unclear D gene. Trimming stripped 6 bases from V and 6 bases from J, with 11 bases between. Germline V gene data show CDR1 as SNHLY and CDR2 as FYNNEI. CDR3 length equals 13 residues.

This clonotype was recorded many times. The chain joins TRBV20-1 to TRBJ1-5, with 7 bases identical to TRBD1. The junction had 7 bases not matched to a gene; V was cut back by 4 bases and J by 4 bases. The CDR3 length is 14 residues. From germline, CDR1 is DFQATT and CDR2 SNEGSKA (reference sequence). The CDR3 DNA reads TGCAGTGCTACCGGGACAGTTGGAAATCAGCCCCAGCATTTT. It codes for CSATGTVGNQPQHF.

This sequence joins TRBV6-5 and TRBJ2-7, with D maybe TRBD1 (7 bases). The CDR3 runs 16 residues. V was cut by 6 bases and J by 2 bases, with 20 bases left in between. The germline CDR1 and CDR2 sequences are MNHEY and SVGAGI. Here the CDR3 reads CASRGLRDSKAYEQYF. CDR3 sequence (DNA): TGTGCCAGCAGGGGACTCCGGGACAGCAAAGCCTACGAGCAGTACTTC.

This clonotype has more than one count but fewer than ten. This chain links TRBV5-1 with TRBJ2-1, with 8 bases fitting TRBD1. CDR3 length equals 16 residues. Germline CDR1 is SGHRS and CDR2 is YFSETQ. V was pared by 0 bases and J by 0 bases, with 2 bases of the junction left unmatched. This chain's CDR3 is CASSLGQGASYNEQFF. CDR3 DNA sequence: TGCGCCAGCAGCTTGGGCCAGGGGGCCTCCTACAATGAGCAGTTCTTC. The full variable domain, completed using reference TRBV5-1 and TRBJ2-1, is KAGVTQTPRYLIKTRGQQVTLSCSPISGHRSVSWYQQTPGQGLQFLFEYFSETQRNKGNFPGRFSGRQFSNSRSEMNVSTLELGDSALYLCASSLGQGASYNEQFFGPGTRLTVL.

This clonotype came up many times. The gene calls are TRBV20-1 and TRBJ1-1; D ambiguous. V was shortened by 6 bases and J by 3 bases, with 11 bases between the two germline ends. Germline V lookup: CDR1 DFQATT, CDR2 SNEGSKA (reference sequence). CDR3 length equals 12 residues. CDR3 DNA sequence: TGCAGTGCCGATGAGGAGGACACTGAAGCTTTCTTT. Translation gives CSADEEDTEAFF.

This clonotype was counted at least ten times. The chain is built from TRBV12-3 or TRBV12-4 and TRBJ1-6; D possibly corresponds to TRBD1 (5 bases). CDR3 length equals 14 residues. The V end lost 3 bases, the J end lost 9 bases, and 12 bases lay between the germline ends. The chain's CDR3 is CASSFGQGVSPLHF. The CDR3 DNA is TGTGCCAGCAGTTTTGGGCAGGGTGTTTCACCCCTCCACTTT.

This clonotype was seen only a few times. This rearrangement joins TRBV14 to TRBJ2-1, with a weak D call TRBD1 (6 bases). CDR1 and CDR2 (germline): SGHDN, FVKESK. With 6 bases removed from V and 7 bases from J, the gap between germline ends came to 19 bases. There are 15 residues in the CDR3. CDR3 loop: CASSSTGRSFNEQFF. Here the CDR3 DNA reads TGTGCCAGCAGTAGCACAGGGCGGTCTTTTAATGAGCAGTTCTTC.

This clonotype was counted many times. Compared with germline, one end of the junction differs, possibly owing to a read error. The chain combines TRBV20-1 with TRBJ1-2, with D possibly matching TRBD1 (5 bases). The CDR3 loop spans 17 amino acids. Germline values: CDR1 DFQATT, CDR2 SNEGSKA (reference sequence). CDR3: CSAFGGFHGRPGDGYAF. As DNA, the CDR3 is TGCAGTGCTTTCGGGGGATTCCACGGAAGGCCGGGTGATGGCTACGCCTTC.

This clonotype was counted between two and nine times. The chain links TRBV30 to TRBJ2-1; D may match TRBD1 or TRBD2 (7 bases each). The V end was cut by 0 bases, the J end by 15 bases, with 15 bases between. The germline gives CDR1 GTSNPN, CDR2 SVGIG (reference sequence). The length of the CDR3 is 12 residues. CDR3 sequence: CAWSVWDSGVFF. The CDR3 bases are TGTGCCTGGAGTGTATGGGACAGCGGGGTGTTCTTC.

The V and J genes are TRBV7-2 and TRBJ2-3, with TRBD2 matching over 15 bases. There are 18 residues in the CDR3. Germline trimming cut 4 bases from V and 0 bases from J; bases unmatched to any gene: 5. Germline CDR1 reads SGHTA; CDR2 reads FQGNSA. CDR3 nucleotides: TGTGCCAGCAGCTCCGGACTAGCGGGGGGGCCTAGCACAGATACGCAGTATTTT. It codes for CASSSGLAGGPSTDTQYF.

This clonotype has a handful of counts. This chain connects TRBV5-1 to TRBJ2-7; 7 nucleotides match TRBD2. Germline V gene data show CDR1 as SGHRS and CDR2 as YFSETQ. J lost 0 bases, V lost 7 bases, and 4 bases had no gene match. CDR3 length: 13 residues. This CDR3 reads CASFGTNSYEQYF. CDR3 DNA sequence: TGCGCCAGCTTCGGGACTAACTCCTACGAGCAGTACTTC.